The 16 T cell receptor beta chains in this list originate from one sample, sequenced in a study of shared clonotypes between healthy human individuals. TCRdb keeps only in-frame clones here, not all; method: immunoSEQ multiplex PCR. The repertoire consists of about half a million clones, with roughly 77% occurring once and the leading ten covering 13%. The sequenced sample consisted of PBMCs. These receptors came from a woman between 35 and 50 years old in good health. Some clones in this sample may be carry-over from other donors' samples.

This clone occurred once. Other DNA sequences from this sample encode an identical CDR3 as well. The chain employs TRBV28 and TRBJ2-7; TRBD1 matches at 7 bases. CDR1 and CDR2 (germline): MDHEN, SYDVKM. The CDR3 has 14 amino acids. Unmatched junction bases numbered 7, after V lost 6 bases and J lost 2 bases. CDR3 loop: CASSLPGQTYEQYF. DNA of the CDR3: TGTGCCAGCAGCCTCCCGGGACAGACCTACGAGCAGTACTTC. Full variable domain (missing parts from reference TRBV28 and TRBJ2-7): DVKVTQSSRYLVKRTGEKVFLECVQDMDHENMFWYRQDPGLGLRLIYFSYDVKMKEKGDIPEGYSVSREKKERFSLILESASTNQTSMYLCASSLPGQTYEQYFGPGTRLTVT.

This clone was seen once. This sequence joins TRBV2 and TRBJ2-3, with D perhaps given as TRBD1 or TRBD2 (5 bases each). The V gene lost 7 bases and the J gene lost 0 bases, with 8 bases spanning the gap. Germline loops: CDR1 SNHLY, CDR2 FYNNEI. CDR3 length equals 13 residues. The CDR3 here is CASTGDSTDTQYF. CDR3 DNA: TGTGCCAGCACCGGGGACAGCACAGATACGCAGTATTTT.

The rearrangement uses TRBV25-1 and TRBJ1-2; D is undetermined. Germline V gene sequence: CDR1 MGHDK, CDR2 SYGVNS. V shed 2 bases and J shed 2 bases, with 9 bases lying between them. The CDR3 extends over 14 amino acids. The CDR3 DNA follows: TGTGCCAGCAGTGAACGTGGCCCGAACTATGGCTACACCTTC. Its translation: CASSERGPNYGYTF.

The rearrangement links TRBV9 to TRBJ1-6; the D gene is possibly TRBD1 (5 bases). The CDR3 spans 15 residues. CDR1 is SGDLS and CDR2 is YYNGEE in the germline V gene. The ends were cut back, 0 bases at V and 10 bases at J, with 14 bases in the middle. This CDR3 reads CASSVAGRANSPLHF. The CDR3 DNA sequence: TGTGCCAGCAGCGTAGCGGGCAGGGCGAACTCACCCCTCCACTTT.

Turning to this clone: Other DNA sequences from this sample encode an identical CDR3 as well. The genes are TRBV7-9 and TRBJ2-2, with 9 bases aligning to TRBD1. The CDR3 spans 15 residues. Germline CDR1 is SEHNR and CDR2 is FQNEAQ (reference sequence). The V segment lost 6 bases and the J segment 2 bases; nucleotides outside the gene matches: 4. For the CDR3, the DNA is TGTGCCAGCAGTCCGGGACAGGGAAACACCGGGGAGCTGTTTTTT. Protein sequence: CASSPGQGNTGELFF.

V is TRBV28 and J is TRBJ2-3, with no clear D. The CDR3 has 14 residues. Germline V CDR1 and CDR2: MDHEN, SYDVKM. V was shortened by 1 base and J by 4 bases, with 9 bases between the two germline ends. The CDR3, as DNA: TGTGCCAGCAGTTTATCCTTTACCCCAGATACGCAGTATTTT. It yields the protein CASSLSFTPDTQYF.

The chain links TRBV6-5 to TRBJ2-2; perhaps D is TRBD1 or TRBD2 (5 bases each). The CDR3 has 15 amino acids. Germline-derived CDR1 and CDR2 are MNHEY and SVGAGI. V dropped 5 bases and J dropped 4 bases, with 14 bases sitting between them. The CDR3 reads CASSTGTFFTGELFF. In DNA form, the CDR3 reads TGTGCCAGCAGTACGGGGACCTTTTTCACCGGGGAGCTGTTTTTT.

The genes are TRBV7-5 and TRBJ2-2; the table's D call TRBD2 went unverified against the DNA. TRBV7-5 is termed a pseudogene. The CDR3 totals 17 residues. The CDR3 protein is CVRSLGSGRPGGGELFF. CDR3 in DNA: TGTGTCAGAAGCTTAGGTAGCGGGAGGCCCGGTGGCGGGGAGCTGTTTTTT.

This clone was seen ten or more times. The rearrangement uses TRBV5-4 and TRBJ2-2; 7 bases align to TRBD2. The CDR3 loop spans 14 amino acids. CDR1 is SGHNT and CDR2 is YYREEE in the germline V gene (reference sequence). V was clipped by 4 bases and J by 4 bases; unmatched bases: 4. The DNA of the CDR3 is TGTGCCAGCAGCCCGGGACTACTCACCGGGGAGCTGTTTTTT. Translating it yields CASSPGLLTGELFF.

The V gene is TRBV19, the J gene TRBJ1-2; D remains unclear. Per germline, CDR1 LNHDA and CDR2 SQIVND (reference sequence). The CDR3 runs 14 residues. The V and J ends lost 5 bases and 1 base respectively, with 11 bases between them. CDR3 sequence (DNA): TGTGCCAGTAGTCCGACCGGGGTTAACTATGGCTACACCTTC. Translating gives CASSPTGVNYGYTF.

The chain uses TRBV6-6 and TRBJ1-1; 9 nucleotides align to TRBD1. The CDR3 has 13 amino acids. The germline gives CDR1 MNHNY, CDR2 SVGAGI (reference sequence). The V and J ends lost 5 bases and 3 bases, in that order; junction bases with no gene match: 1. The CDR3 here is CASSRQGDTEAFF. The CDR3 DNA reads TGTGCCAGCAGTCGACAGGGGGACACTGAAGCTTTCTTT.

This clone was seen just once. This chain uses TRBV27 with TRBJ2-5; 13 nucleotides agree with TRBD2. CDR3 length: 16 amino acids. The V segment lost 5 bases and the J segment 4 bases; nucleotides outside the gene matches: 7. Per germline, CDR1 MNHEY and CDR2 SMNVEV (reference sequence). CDR3 DNA sequence: TGTGCCAGCAGTCTGGGGACTAGCGGGATCCGAGAGACCCAGTACTTC. Translation gives CASSLGTSGIRETQYF.

The CDR3 DNA is TGTGCCAGCACCGACAACAGGGGGAGAAAACTGTTTTTT. Translation: CASTDNRGRKLFF. The chain joins TRBV6-5 to TRBJ1-4; the match to TRBD1 covers 8 bases. The CDR3 contains 13 residues. Germline-derived CDR1 and CDR2 are MNHEY and SVGAGI. J lost 10 bases, V lost 7 bases, and 8 bases had no gene match.

CDR3 residues: CASKSGPDGTQYF. For the CDR3, the DNA is TGTGCCAGCAAATCGGGACCAGACGGGACCCAGTACTTC. The chain links TRBV6-1 to TRBJ2-5; D tentatively reads TRBD1 or TRBD2 (5 bases each). V was trimmed by 7 bases and J by 7 bases, leaving 16 bases between them. The CDR3 has 13 residues. The germline V gene encodes CDR1 MNHNS and CDR2 SASEGT.

This clone appeared a few times. The gene calls are TRBV30 and TRBJ1-1; D not resolved. The CDR3 covers 13 residues. Trimming took off 0 bases at V and 2 bases at J, with 7 bases between the two ends. Looked up from germline, CDR1 is GTSNPN and CDR2 is SVGIG (reference sequence). This CDR3 is CAWSVGPNTEAFF. Here the CDR3 DNA reads TGTGCCTGGAGTGTTGGCCCAAACACTGAAGCTTTCTTT.

This chain connects TRBV28 to TRBJ2-7; weak D call: TRBD2 (7 bases). With 4 bases removed from V and 4 bases from J, the gap between germline ends came to 14 bases. Germline CDR1 is MDHEN and CDR2 is SYDVKM. This CDR3 has 14 residues. This CDR3 reads CASSWGRELYEQYF. The CDR3 DNA is TGTGCCAGCAGTTGGGGGCGGGAGTTGTACGAGCAGTACTTC.